The entry below gives a single T cell receptor beta chain sequence along with its context. The sample is drawn from a study of CD8 T cells in Susac syndrome. As for the study in general: When their blood was taken, the Susac syndrome patients had either not yet had any therapy, were taking corticosteroids, or were taking intravenous immunoglobulin alone.

Trimming took 0 bases from V and 10 from J, leaving 23 bases between them. Germline V lookup: CDR1 DFQATT, CDR2 SNEGSKA (reference sequence). CDR3 size: 16 residues. The sequenced target, TCR beta, came from blood CD8+ and CD4+ T cells. About 0.5 to 1 ug RNA was reverse transcribed with random hexamers. Amplification of TCR beta CDR3 used immunoSEQ multiplex PCR across 54 Vbeta and 13 Jbeta. TCRdb recomputed calls from the immunoSEQ multiplex PCR reads with MiXCR, one row per CDR3 protein. The sample has 200,000 or so distinct CDR3 sequences; approximately 94% are singletons. The specimen was CD4+ T cells from PBMCs. The source of this sequence is a human donor with Susac syndrome. This chain joins TRBV20-1 and TRBJ2-3; possible D gene TRBD2, 7 bases. CDR3 loop: CSARDLGGGRGRAQYF. CDR3 in DNA: TGCAGTGCTAGAGATCTTGGCGGGGGCCGGGGAAGGGCGCAGTATTTT.